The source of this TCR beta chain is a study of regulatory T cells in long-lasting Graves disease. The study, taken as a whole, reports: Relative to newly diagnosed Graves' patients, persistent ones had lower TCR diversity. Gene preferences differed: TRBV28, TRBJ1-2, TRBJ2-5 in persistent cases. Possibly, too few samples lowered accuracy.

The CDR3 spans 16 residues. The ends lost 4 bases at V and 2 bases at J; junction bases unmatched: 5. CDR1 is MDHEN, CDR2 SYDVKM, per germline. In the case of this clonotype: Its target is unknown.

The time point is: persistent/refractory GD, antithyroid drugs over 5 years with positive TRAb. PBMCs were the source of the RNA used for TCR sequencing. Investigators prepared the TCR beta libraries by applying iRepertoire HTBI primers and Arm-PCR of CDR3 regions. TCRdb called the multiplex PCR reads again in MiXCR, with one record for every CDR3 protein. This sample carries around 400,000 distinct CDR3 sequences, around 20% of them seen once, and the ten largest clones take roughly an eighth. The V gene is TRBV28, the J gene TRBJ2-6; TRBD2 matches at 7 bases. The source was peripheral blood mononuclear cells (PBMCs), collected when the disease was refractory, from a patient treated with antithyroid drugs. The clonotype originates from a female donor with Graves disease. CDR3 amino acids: CASSYSGGTGANVLTF. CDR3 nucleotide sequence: TGTGCCAGCAGTTACTCGGGAGGAACTGGGGCCAACGTCCTGACTTTC.